This T cell receptor (beta chain) emerged from a study of technical replicates of blood from a handful of donors. This CDR3 has 15 residues. Germline V gives CDR1 MDHEN, CDR2 SYDVKM. Trimming took 1 base from V and 4 from J; bases not matched to a gene: 5. The method was immunoSEQ multiplex PCR; TCRdb's version includes in-frame clones alone and lacks a portion of them. The profile shows tens of thousands of clones, about 92% of them singletons. The J gene is TRBJ2-3, the V gene TRBV28, with 7 bases matching TRBD2. The sample was T cells isolated from PBMCs. This sequence originates from a human donor in good health. Here the CDR3 reads CASSLFWEGADTQYF. Written as DNA, the CDR3 is TGTGCCAGCAGTTTATTCTGGGAGGGTGCAGATACGCAGTATTTT.